These 23 T cell receptor beta chains came from one sample sequenced in a study of blood T cell repertoires in COVID-19. TCRdb's copy holds only in-frame clones and misses some; the assay was immunoSEQ multiplex PCR. Of approximately 380,000 clones detected, approximately 89% appear once; the ten largest clones hold 0.7% to 0.95%. Material for sequencing was PBMCs or T cells enriched from blood (not recorded which). The receptors stem from a woman in her thirties or forties who had been exposed to COVID-19.

This rearrangement joins TRBV7-2 to TRBJ2-7; 10 bases are a match to TRBD2. V lost 4 bases to trimming and J lost 0 bases; unmatched junction nucleotides: 3. Per the germline V gene, CDR1 is SGHTA and CDR2 is FQGNSA. There are 15 residues in the CDR3. The CDR3 region is CASSSPSGSSYEQYF. DNA of the CDR3: TGTGCCAGCAGCTCCCCTAGCGGGAGCTCCTACGAGCAGTACTTC.

J is TRBJ2-4 and V is TRBV5-4, with 7 bases lining up with TRBD2. The CDR3 is made up of 16 amino acids. Germline V gives CDR1 SGHNT, CDR2 YYREEE (reference sequence). V shed 0 bases, J shed 3 bases, and the junction held 6 bases outside the gene matches. CDR3: CASSLGGGEGKNIQYF. CDR3 coding DNA: TGTGCCAGCAGCTTGGGGGGCGGGGAGGGCAAAAACATTCAGTACTTC. Combining the CDR3 with reference TRBV5-4 and TRBJ2-4 gives the whole variable domain ETGVTQSPTHLIKTRGQQVTLRCSSQSGHNTVSWYQQALGQGPQFIFQYYREEENGRGNFPPRFSGLQFPNYSSELNVNALELDDSALYLCASSLGGGEGKNIQYFGAGTRLSVL.

Many counts were recorded for this clone. The chain couples TRBV7-9 to TRBJ1-3; 7 nucleotides align to TRBD1. The CDR3 has 15 residues. CDR1 and CDR2 (germline): SEHNR, FQNEAQ (reference sequence). Germline trimming cut 8 bases from V and 2 bases from J; bases unmatched to any gene: 9. The CDR3 loop is CASRDSGIPGNTIYF. The CDR3 DNA sequence: TGTGCCAGCCGGGACAGTGGGATACCTGGAAACACCATATATTTT. The full variable domain, completed using reference TRBV7-9 and TRBJ1-3, is DTGVSQNPRHKITKRGQNVTFRCDPISEHNRLYWYRQTLGQGPEFLTYFQNEAQLEKSRLLSDRFSAERPKGSFSTLEIQRTEQGDSAMYLCASRDSGIPGNTIYFGEGSWLTVV.

This sequence joins TRBV11-3 and TRBJ1-1, with no clear D. The V end lost 0 bases, the J end lost 3 bases, and 11 bases lay between the germline ends. The length of the CDR3 is 15 residues. CDR1 is SGHNT and CDR2 is YENEEA in the germline V gene. The CDR3 DNA sequence: TGTGCCAGCAGCTTAGATTTGGGCGGGTACACTGAAGCTTTCTTT. Translated: CASSLDLGGYTEAFF.

The chain recombines TRBV6-5 with TRBJ1-3, with 7 bases that match TRBD1. Germline CDR1 MNHEY, CDR2 SVGAGI. The V and J ends lost 2 bases and 8 bases, in that order; junction bases with no gene match: 3. The CDR3 is 13 amino acids. The CDR3 DNA follows: TGTGCCAGCAGTTACAGGGGGCGAGACACCATATATTTT. It specifies CASSYRGRDTIYF.

This chain links TRBV27 with TRBJ1-4; 12 nucleotides align to TRBD1. Germline-derived CDR1 and CDR2 are MNHEY and SMNVEV (reference sequence). The CDR3 is made up of 14 amino acids. Trimming at V came to 3 bases and at J to 11 bases, leaving 4 bases not matched to a gene. CDR3 in DNA: TGTGCCAGCAGTTTGGGGACAGGGGGCTGGAAACTGTTTTTT. Translated: CASSLGTGGWKLFF.

This sequence joins TRBV2 and TRBJ1-6; 8 bases map to TRBD1. The V and J ends lost 5 bases and 9 bases, in that order; junction bases with no gene match: 12. Germline values: CDR1 SNHLY, CDR2 FYNNEI. This CDR3 has 16 amino acids. The CDR3 DNA reads as TGTGCCAGCAGTCGTGGGGCAGGGGGCAAGGGTTCACCCCTCCACTTT. Residues: CASSRGAGGKGSPLHF.

The V and J genes are TRBV7-2 and TRBJ2-3; TRBD2 agrees at 7 bases. J lost 2 bases, V lost 8 bases, and 19 bases had no gene match. The germline CDR1 and CDR2 sequences are SGHTA and FQGNSA. The CDR3 sequence is 18 residues long. This CDR3 is CASQVVGPLALFTDTQYF. CDR3 coding DNA: TGTGCCAGCCAAGTAGTGGGACCACTAGCGCTGTTCACAGATACGCAGTATTTT.

This chain links TRBV7-2 with TRBJ1-2, with no clear D. The CDR3 runs to 11 residues. Germline assignment: CDR1 SGHTA and CDR2 FQGNSA. Trimming removed 5 bases from V and 3 bases from J, with 4 bases in between. Written as DNA, the CDR3 is TGTGCCAGCAGCCTTTACTATGGCTACACCTTC. Its translation is CASSLYYGYTF.

The V call is TRBV29-1, the J call TRBJ1-1, with 7 nucleotides matching TRBD1. Germline assignment: CDR1 SQVTM and CDR2 ANQGSEA. J gave up 1 base and V 3 bases, and 2 bases lay outside the gene matches. The CDR3 runs 13 residues. CDR3 DNA: TGCAGCGTTGAGGGACAGACGAACACTGAAGCTTTCTTT. Translating gives CSVEGQTNTEAFF.

The CDR3 DNA sequence: TGTGCCACCAGTGACCCCGGACAAGGCCCCTACAAAGGTCAGCCCCAGCATTTT. This codes for CATSDPGQGPYKGQPQHF. The chain recombines TRBV24-1 with TRBJ1-5; weak D call: TRBD1 (5 bases). This CDR3 has 18 amino acids. Germline CDR1 is KGHDR and CDR2 is SFDVKD. V gave up 4 bases and J gave up 6 bases, with 24 bases separating them.

The V and J genes are TRBV30 and TRBJ1-2, with D uncertain. CDR3 size: 14 residues. Between the trimmed V and J ends, which lost 0 bases and 7 bases, there was a span of 15 bases. Looked up from germline, CDR1 is GTSNPN and CDR2 is SVGIG (reference sequence). The CDR3 region is CAWSVLAGQGGYTF. The CDR3 DNA follows: TGTGCCTGGAGTGTACTGGCAGGCCAAGGTGGCTACACCTTC. Full variable domain (rest looked up from reference TRBV30 and TRBJ1-2): SQTIHQWPATLVQPVGSPLSLECTVEGTSNPNLYWYRQAAGRGLQLLFYSVGIGQISSEVPQNLSASRPQDRQFILSSKKLLLSDSGFYLCAWSVLAGQGGYTFGSGTRLTVV.

The V gene is TRBV2, the J gene TRBJ2-2, with D possibly being TRBD1 (5 bases). This CDR3 has 15 amino acids. Trimming took 1 base from V and 4 from J, leaving 10 bases between them. CDR1 is SNHLY, CDR2 FYNNEI, per germline. CDR3 coding DNA: TGTGCCAGCAGTGAAGAGGGGTTGGCCACCGGGGAGCTGTTTTTT. It is translated as CASSEEGLATGELFF. The full variable domain, its missing parts supplied by reference TRBV2 and TRBJ2-2, is EPEVTQTPSHQVTQMGQEVILRCVPISNHLYFYWYRQILGQKVEFLVSFYNNEISEKSEIFDDQFSVERPDGSNFTLKIRSTKLEDSAMYFCASSEEGLATGELFFGEGSRLTVL.

A few counts support this clone. The gene calls are TRBV7-2 and TRBJ2-7; TRBD2 matches 10 bases. The V gene's germline CDR1 is SGHTA and CDR2 FQGNSA. Unmatched junction bases numbered 5, after V lost 1 base and J lost 2 bases. The CDR3 has 16 residues. The CDR3 DNA sequence: TGTGCCAGCAGCTTAGGATCCGGACTAGCGGCCTACGAGCAGTACTTC. Its translation: CASSLGSGLAAYEQYF.

This chain connects TRBV18 to TRBJ1-2; 11 positions match TRBD1. The CDR3 totals 15 residues. The V segment lost 0 bases and the J segment 7 bases; nucleotides outside the gene matches: 4. Germline CDR1 is KGHSH and CDR2 is LQKENI. This CDR3 is CASSPPGQGASGYTF. The DNA of the CDR3 is TGTGCCAGCTCACCACCCGGACAGGGGGCAAGTGGCTACACCTTC.

This CDR3 reads CASSDLTGGYQETQYF. The CDR3 nucleotides read TGTGCCAGCAGCGACCTGACAGGGGGCTACCAAGAGACCCAGTACTTC. The genes are TRBV7-8 and TRBJ2-5; TRBD1 matches 10 bases. Trimming removed 5 bases from V and 0 bases from J; junction bases left unmatched: 6. The length of the CDR3 is 16 residues. Per the germline V gene, CDR1 is SGHVS and CDR2 is FQNEAQ.

This chain uses TRBV3-1 (or the pseudogene TRBV3-2) with TRBJ1-6; the D gene is possibly TRBD1 (6 bases). The germline CDR1 and CDR2 sequences are LGHDT and YNNKEL (reference sequence). This CDR3 region has 13 residues. With 8 bases removed from V and 7 bases from J, the gap between germline ends came to 12 bases. CDR3 protein: CASAGDGNSPLHF. In DNA, the CDR3 is TGTGCCAGCGCAGGGGATGGAAATTCACCCCTCCACTTT.

This clone appeared a few times. The gene calls are TRBV5-4 and TRBJ1-4, with TRBD1 as a possible D gene (5 bases). The CDR3 runs 15 residues. The V gene lost 4 bases and the J gene lost 1 base, with 11 bases spanning the gap. Germline V lookup: CDR1 SGHNT, CDR2 YYREEE (reference sequence). The CDR3 region is CASSDLGETNEKLFF. DNA for the CDR3: TGTGCCAGCAGCGATCTAGGGGAAACTAATGAAAAACTGTTTTTT. The full variable domain, with the rest looked up from reference TRBV5-4 and TRBJ1-4, is ETGVTQSPTHLIKTRGQQVTLRCSSQSGHNTVSWYQQALGQGPQFIFQYYREEENGRGNFPPRFSGLQFPNYSSELNVNALELDDSALYLCASSDLGETNEKLFFGSGTQLSVL.

The rearrangement joins TRBV7-3 to TRBJ2-5; D is unclear. V was clipped by 2 bases and J by 1 base, with 5 bases between them. The CDR3 covers 13 residues. Looked up from germline, CDR1 is SGHTA and CDR2 is FQGTGA. CDR3 nucleotide sequence: TGTGCCAGCAGCTTAGAGCGCCAAGAGACCCAGTACTTC. Protein sequence: CASSLERQETQYF.

The chain carries TRBV2 and TRBJ1-3, with a weak D call TRBD1 (5 bases). CDR1 SNHLY and CDR2 FYNNEI come from the germline V gene. Trimming removed 2 bases at V and 5 bases at J, with 22 bases between. The CDR3 length is 18 residues. The CDR3 spells CASSEKLVTSGTRNTIYF. As DNA, the CDR3 is TGTGCCAGCAGTGAAAAACTGGTTACGTCAGGGACTAGAAACACCATATATTTT.

The rearrangement uses TRBV9 and TRBJ2-7, with D perhaps TRBD1 (5 bases). CDR1 is SGDLS and CDR2 is YYNGEE in the germline V gene. The CDR3 runs 15 residues. Trimming took 2 bases from V and 3 from J, leaving 15 bases between them. In DNA form, the CDR3 reads TGTGCCAGCAGCGTTGCTACAGGTGGGCACTACGAGCAGTACTTC. This gives the protein CASSVATGGHYEQYF.

The genes are TRBV14 and TRBJ1-3, with D possibly TRBD1 on 5 matching bases. Trimming removed 3 bases at V and 0 bases at J, with 6 bases between. This CDR3 region has 14 residues. From germline, CDR1 is SGHDN and CDR2 FVKESK. The CDR3 DNA is TGTGCCAGCAGCCAGGGGGGCTCTGGAAACACCATATATTTT. Its protein is CASSQGGSGNTIYF.

V gene TRBV18 combines with J gene TRBJ2-2; 7 positions agree with TRBD1. Per the germline V gene, CDR1 is KGHSH and CDR2 is LQKENI. This CDR3 contains 17 residues. Trimming cost V 3 bases and J 1 base; bases outside gene matches: 8. The CDR3, as DNA: TGTGCCAGCTCACCGAATACCGGGACAGTGAACACCGGGGAGCTGTTTTTT. It translates to CASSPNTGTVNTGELFF.